This TCR beta chain comes out of a study of blood T cells in healthy people across ages. There are 15 residues in the CDR3. V lost 4 bases and J lost 0, with 12 bases in between. From germline, CDR1 is MNHEY and CDR2 SVGAGI. Using a J-beta primer mix together with a sample-barcoded 5' primer, a second PCR was run for about 7 to 12 cycles. There were at least 3 million CDR3-containing paired-end reads obtained from each sample. Via MiXCR, TCRdb re-called the 5' RACE reads, giving one row per CDR3 protein. Found here are about 1 million distinct CDR3 sequences, under 55% of them singletons; the top ten hold approximately 17%. This clonotype occurred once.

This clonotype was obtained from a woman aged 55-69 years in good health. Sequenced sample: blood. The rearrangement joins TRBV6-5 to TRBJ1-1; D not certain. DNA of the CDR3: TGTGCCAGCAGTTGGTCGAGCGACATGAACACTGAAGCTTTCTTT. This encodes CASSWSSDMNTEAFF.